This note documents a single T cell receptor (beta chain) sequence. Its antigen is currently unknown. A read error is possible here, since a much larger clone lies one base away. This entry comes from a study of human T cells and chemical hapten exposure. The overall study: Patch tests applied 0.01% DPC to the upper back, read at 6 days. Minor pooled library volume differences mainly drove per-sample TCR yield variation. Study observations and caveats: After DPC sensitization, TCRs above 1 in 1000 frequency showed no change.

Stated time point: pre-sensitization, week 0. Treatment given: therapeutic diphenylcyclopropenone sensitization with weekly scalp DPC. In TCRdb, the RACE reads were re-called with MiXCR into one record per CDR3 protein. The sample has around 350,000 distinct CDR3 sequences; about 5.4% are singletons. The receptor was isolated from a woman between 18 and 30 years old with alopecia areata. Some clones in this sample may be carry-over from other donors' samples. The specimen comprised whole blood, sampled in connection with sensitization to the hapten diphenylcyclopropenone (DPC).

The CDR3, as DNA: TGTGCCAGCAGCCCGAATGGAGGAAGAAGCGATTCGCAGTATTTT. The encoded protein is CASSPNGGRSDSQYF. The chain has TRBV7-8 and TRBJ2-3; D perhaps matches TRBD2 (5 bases). The V gene's germline CDR1 is SGHVS and CDR2 FQNEAQ. The CDR3 covers 15 residues. Trimming removed 5 bases at V and 10 bases at J, with 22 bases between.